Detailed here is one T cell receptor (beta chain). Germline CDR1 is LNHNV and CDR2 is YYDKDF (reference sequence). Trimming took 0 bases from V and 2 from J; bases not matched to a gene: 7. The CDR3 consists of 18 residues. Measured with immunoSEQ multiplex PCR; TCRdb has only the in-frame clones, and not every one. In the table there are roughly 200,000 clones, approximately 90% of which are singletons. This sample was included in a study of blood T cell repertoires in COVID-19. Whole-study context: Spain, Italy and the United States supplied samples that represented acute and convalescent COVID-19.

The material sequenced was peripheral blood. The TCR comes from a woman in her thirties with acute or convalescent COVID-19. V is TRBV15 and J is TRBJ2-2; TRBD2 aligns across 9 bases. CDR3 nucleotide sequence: TGTGCCACCAGCAGAGATGTCGCGGGAGGGTTAAACACCGGGGAGCTGTTTTTT. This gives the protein CATSRDVAGGLNTGELFF.